This TCR beta chain was identified during a study of T-cell memory formation after mild COVID-19. Study-wide findings and caveats: Confirmation of SARS-CoV-2 specificity was lacking for second-wave clones peaking day 37. Clones that contracted clustered mainly in CM and EM if CD4+ and in EMRA if CD8+. The study detected some responding clones in pre-infection memory, suggesting cross-reactive memory joined.

TCRdb re-analysed the 5' RACE reads in MiXCR, keeping a single row per CDR3 protein. The sample lists around 50,000 distinct CDR3 sequences; 27% were seen once. Trimming removed 6 bases from V and 9 bases from J; junction bases left unmatched: 12. Germline lookup yields CDR1 MNHEY and CDR2 SVGEGT. This CDR3 contains 16 residues. In the case of this clonotype: Antigen unknown.

The TCR originated in a man between 18 and 29 years old who had mild COVID-19 (a few samples of this study predate the infection). Cell type and time point are not known. Specimen: PBMCs or a T cell subset sorted from them (not recorded which). This chain connects TRBV6-2 or TRBV6-3 to TRBJ2-3; TRBD2 matches at 13 bases. CDR3 DNA: TGTGCCAGCAGGCCCGGGACTAGCGGGACCCGGGGGACGCAGTATTTT. Translating gives CASRPGTSGTRGTQYF.